A selection of T cell receptor beta chains follows, all from one sample in a study of T cell responses to AZD1222 COVID-19 vaccine. Sequenced by immunoSEQ multiplex PCR; TCRdb stores in-frame clones only, minus some. The table shows about 130,000 clones, with around 91% occurring only once. The material was peripheral blood, obtained on day 0 of MenACWY control vaccination. The source is an adult in good health. The CDR3 runs from the conserved cysteine through the conserved F or W. D genes are given only for firm matches. The listing skips clone size in some rows; elsewhere it reads once, few, many or a size class.

V: TRBV11-3
size: NA
D: NA
J: TRBJ2-1
CDR3: CAGDSSYNEQFF
DNA: TGTGCCGGAGACAGCTCCTACAATGAGCAGTTCTTC

V: TRBV28
size: NA
D: NA
J: TRBJ1-5
CDR3: CASSRSASGGQGQPQHF
DNA: TGTGCCAGCAGCCGATCCGCCTCGGGGGGGCAGGGACAGCCCCAGCATTTT

V: TRBV10-3
size: NA
D: NA
J: TRBJ2-7
CDR3: CAILDRTYEQYF
DNA: TGTGCCATCTTAGACAGGACCTACGAGCAGTACTTC

V: TRBV7-2
size: NA
D: TRBD2
J: TRBJ2-7
CDR3: CASSRLAGAYEQYF
DNA: TGTGCCAGCAGCAGACTAGCGGGGGCCTACGAGCAGTACTTC

V: TRBV7-9
size: NA
D: NA
J: TRBJ1-6
CDR3: CASRRGLRDSPLHF
DNA: TGTGCCAGCAGGAGAGGTCTGCGGGATTCACCCCTCCACTTT

V: TRBV6-2/TRBV6-3
size: NA
D: NA
J: TRBJ2-3
CDR3: CASSYSSPDTQYF
DNA: TGTGCCAGCAGTTACAGTTCCCCAGATACGCAGTATTTT

V: TRBV5-1
size: NA
D: NA
J: TRBJ1-1
CDR3: CASSFRTQDLNTEAFF
DNA: TGCGCCAGCAGCTTCAGGACTCAGGACCTGAACACTGAAGCTTTCTTT

V: TRBV7-9
size: once
D: NA
J: TRBJ2-2
CDR3: CASSGAVGTGELFF
DNA: TGTGCCAGCTCAGGGGCCGTTGGCACCGGGGAGCTGTTTTTT

V: TRBV28
size: NA
D: NA
J: TRBJ2-7
CDR3: CASSSAYEQYF
DNA: TGTGCCAGCAGTTCTGCCTACGAGCAGTACTTC

V: TRBV28
size: NA
D: NA
J: TRBJ2-5
CDR3: CASSSQGPVAVTQYF
DNA: TGTGCCAGCAGTTCTCAGGGACCAGTAGCGGTGACCCAGTACTTC

V: TRBV2
size: NA
D: NA
J: TRBJ1-6
CDR3: CASSGVIDRLLDSPLHF
DNA: TGTGCCAGCAGTGGGGTTATAGACAGGCTTTTGGATTCACCCCTCCACTTT

V: TRBV2
size: NA
D: NA
J: TRBJ2-5
CDR3: CASSASQETQYF
DNA: TGTGCCAGCAGTGCTAGCCAAGAGACCCAGTACTTC

V: TRBV15
size: NA
D: TRBD2
J: TRBJ2-3
CDR3: CATSRDLGLVSFTDTQYF
DNA: TGTGCCACCAGCAGAGATTTAGGACTAGTGTCTTTCACAGATACGCAGTATTTT

V: TRBV9
size: NA
D: NA
J: TRBJ1-1
CDR3: CASSSRDGTNTEAFF
DNA: TGTGCCAGCAGCTCGCGGGACGGAACTAACACTGAAGCTTTCTTT

V: TRBV9
size: NA
D: TRBD1
J: TRBJ1-1
CDR3: CASSPQGAHTEAFF
DNA: TGTGCCAGCAGCCCCCAGGGGGCGCATACTGAAGCTTTCTTT

V: TRBV18
size: NA
D: TRBD1
J: TRBJ1-2
CDR3: CASSPSDRGGSLYTF
DNA: TGTGCCAGCTCACCATCGGACAGGGGGGGTAGTTTATACACCTTC

V: TRBV19
size: NA
D: NA
J: TRBJ2-3
CDR3: CASRVASPAADTQYF
DNA: TGTGCCAGTAGGGTAGCAAGCCCCGCGGCAGATACGCAGTATTTT

V: TRBV18
size: NA
D: NA
J: TRBJ2-3
CDR3: CASSGGPDTQYF
DNA: TGTGCCAGCTCCGGGGGACCAGATACGCAGTATTTT

V: TRBV2
size: NA
D: NA
J: TRBJ1-5
CDR3: CASGVWTVNSNQPQHF
DNA: TGTGCCAGCGGGGTGTGGACAGTGAATAGCAATCAGCCCCAGCATTTT

V: TRBV6-2/TRBV6-3
size: NA
D: TRBD2
J: TRBJ2-5
CDR3: CASGQREAQETQYF
DNA: TGTGCCAGCGGCCAGCGGGAGGCACAAGAGACCCAGTACTTC

V: TRBV29-1
size: NA
D: TRBD1
J: TRBJ1-4
CDR3: CSVEDRVTTNEKLFF
DNA: TGCAGCGTTGAGGACAGGGTAACAACTAATGAAAAACTGTTTTTT

V: TRBV18
size: NA
D: NA
J: TRBJ2-1
CDR3: CASSPPGNNEQFF
DNA: TGTGCCAGCTCACCACCAGGGAACAATGAGCAGTTCTTC

V: TRBV19
size: NA
D: TRBD2
J: TRBJ2-1
CDR3: CASSIGVAGIYNEQFF
DNA: TGTGCCAGTAGTATAGGGGTAGCGGGAATCTACAATGAGCAGTTCTTC

V: TRBV6-6
size: NA
D: TRBD1
J: TRBJ1-1
CDR3: CASSYSGQGGFF
DNA: TGTGCCAGCAGTTACTCCGGACAGGGGGGTTTCTTT

V: TRBV5-4
size: NA
D: TRBD1
J: TRBJ1-2
CDR3: CASSWLDRGRGYTF
DNA: TGTGCCAGCAGCTGGCTAGACAGGGGCCGTGGCTACACCTTC

V: TRBV29-1
size: once
D: NA
J: TRBJ2-1
CDR3: CSVLRGGQNEQFF
DNA: TGCAGCGTTCTTAGGGGGGGCCAGAATGAGCAGTTCTTC

V: TRBV5-8
size: NA
D: NA
J: TRBJ1-5
CDR3: CASSLVGRSNQPQHF
DNA: TGTGCCAGCAGCTTGGTGGGGAGAAGCAATCAGCCCCAGCATTTT

V: TRBV28
size: NA
D: TRBD1
J: TRBJ1-1
CDR3: CASSRGQLNTEAFF
DNA: TGTGCCAGCAGTAGGGGACAGCTGAACACTGAAGCTTTCTTT

V: TRBV11-2
size: NA
D: TRBD1
J: TRBJ1-5
CDR3: CASSLDRADQPQHF
DNA: TGTGCCAGCAGCTTGGACAGGGCAGATCAGCCCCAGCATTTT

V: TRBV4-1
size: few
D: NA
J: TRBJ1-1
CDR3: CASSQGTGSMNTEAFF
DNA: TGCGCCAGCAGCCAAGGTACAGGGAGCATGAACACTGAAGCTTTCTTT

V: TRBV5-1
size: NA
D: NA
J: TRBJ1-1
CDR3: CASSLVAGNTEAFF
DNA: TGCGCCAGCAGCTTGGTCGCGGGGAACACTGAAGCTTTCTTT

V: TRBV15
size: NA
D: TRBD1
J: TRBJ1-5
CDR3: CATSRDRTGENQPQHF
DNA: TGTGCCACCAGCAGAGATCGGACAGGGGAAAATCAGCCCCAGCATTTT